A selection of T cell receptor beta chains follows, all from one sample in a study of neurological immune-mediated disorders. TCRdb re-called the 5' RACE reads with MiXCR, one entry per CDR3 protein. The data contain 60,000 to 80,000 distinct CDR3 sequences, under 5.5% of them seen just once; the ten biggest clones take up 3.4%. The material sequenced was PBMCs. These receptors came from a woman between 50 and 59 years old with multiple sclerosis. Each CDR3 is given with its conserved first and last residue. The order of the fields is V gene, D gene, J gene, clone size, CDR3 protein, CDR3 DNA. The D gene is left open where the match is weak. Clone size is not always given. Where it is, it says once, few, many or a class for expanded clones.

TRBV4-1	TRBD1	TRBJ1-1	many	CASSHTGVADTEAFF	TGCGCCAGCAGTCATACAGGGGTGGCGGACACTGAAGCTTTCTTT
TRBV5-1	NA	TRBJ2-3	NA	CASSLRVGGQKLTDTQNF	TGCGCCAGCAGCTTAAGAGTGGGGGGACAGAAGCTCACAGATACGCAGAATTTT
TRBV12-3/TRBV12-4	TRBD1	TRBJ2-6	many	CASSWKLTGAGANVLTF	TGTGCCAGCAGTTGGAAGTTGACAGGGGCTGGGGCCAACGTCCTGACTTTC
TRBV5-6	NA	TRBJ2-4	few	CASSFSLAKNIQYF	TGTGCCAGCAGCTTTTCTCTAGCCAAAAACATTCAGTACTTC
TRBV15	TRBD2	TRBJ2-1	many	CATSRESGGPNEQFF	TGTGCCACCAGCAGAGAATCGGGGGGGCCTAATGAGCAGTTCTTC
TRBV5-1	TRBD1	TRBJ1-3	NA	CASSLGGQGTGNTIYF	TGCGCCAGCAGCTTGGGTGGACAGGGGACTGGAAACACCATATATTTT
TRBV12-3/TRBV12-4	TRBD2	TRBJ2-1	few	CASRLRLAGRNYNEQFF	TGTGCCAGCAGGCTAAGACTAGCGGGGAGAAATTACAATGAGCAGTTCTTC
TRBV29-1	NA	TRBJ2-5	many	CSVGAYAEETQYF	TGCAGCGTTGGAGCATATGCAGAAGAGACCCAGTACTTC
TRBV20-1	NA	TRBJ1-1	many	CSALTGKEGTEAFF	TGCAGTGCTCTTACAGGGAAGGAAGGCACTGAAGCTTTCTTT
TRBV10-3	NA	TRBJ2-2	NA	CAISVNPTGSNTGELFF	TGTGCCATCAGTGTAAACCCTACAGGGTCGAACACCGGGGAGCTGTTTTTT
TRBV18	TRBD1	TRBJ2-1	many	CASSPDHLDRGKRQGFF	TGTGCCAGCTCACCTGATCATTTGGACAGGGGAAAGAGGCAGGGGTTCTTC
TRBV24-1	NA	TRBJ2-3	many	CATSDFGLEDDTQYF	TGTGCCACCAGTGATTTCGGGCTGGAGGACGATACGCAGTATTTT
TRBV20-1	TRBD1	TRBJ1-6	few	CSATPRQGRLLNF	TGCAGTGCTACCCCTAGACAGGGTCGACTCCTCAACTTT
TRBV24-1	NA	TRBJ2-2	NA	CATSGNIARELFF	TGTGCCACCAGTGGAAATATCGCTAGGGAGCTGTTTTTT
TRBV9	NA	TRBJ2-1	many	CASSVNQGYEQFF	TGTGCCAGCAGCGTTAATCAGGGCTATGAGCAGTTCTTC
TRBV6-2/TRBV6-3	TRBD1	TRBJ2-6	NA	CASSRGQGATSGANVLTF	TGTGCCAGCAGTCGGGGACAGGGTGCGACCTCTGGGGCCAACGTCCTGACTTTC
TRBV10-3	NA	TRBJ2-3	many	CAISESTRGDTQYF	TGTGCCATCAGTGAGTCGACTCGGGGAGATACGCAGTATTTT
TRBV12-3/TRBV12-4	NA	TRBJ1-1	many	CASSWGGKRNTEAFF	TGTGCCAGCTCTTGGGGAGGGAAGAGGAACACTGAAGCTTTCTTT
TRBV4-3	NA	TRBJ1-6	many	CASSQGTGGSYNSPLHF	TGCGCCAGCAGCCAAGGCACAGGAGGCTCCTATAATTCACCCCTCCACTTT
TRBV5-1	NA	TRBJ2-1	many	CASSSTGFADEQFF	TGCGCCAGCAGCTCGACCGGCTTTGCGGATGAGCAGTTCTTC
TRBV6-5	NA	TRBJ1-2	many	CASTRGTSGVDGYTF	TGTGCCAGCACCCGCGGGACGTCGGGAGTCGATGGCTACACCTTC